The next 21 T cell receptor beta chains were all read from a single sample in a study of blood T cell repertoires in COVID-19. Sequenced by immunoSEQ multiplex PCR; TCRdb stores in-frame clones only, minus some. The repertoire holds 210,000 or so clones, with 70% to 85% as singletons. Material: peripheral blood. These receptors were collected from a man in his fifties or sixties who had recovered from COVID-19.

The V and J genes are TRBV3-1 (or the pseudogene TRBV3-2) and TRBJ2-7; 13 positions agree with TRBD2. CDR3 length: 15 residues. V lost 4 bases and J lost 12; bases outside the gene matches: 12. Germline CDR1 is LGHDT and CDR2 is YNNKEL (reference sequence). DNA for the CDR3: TGTGCCAGCAGCCCCACCTCCGGGACTAGCGGGAATCTGTACTTC. It specifies CASSPTSGTSGNLYF.

This chain joins TRBV27 and TRBJ2-5; D gene unclear. Trimming pared 5 bases from V and 2 bases from J, leaving 9 bases between. There are 13 residues in the CDR3. CDR1 and CDR2 (germline): MNHEY, SMNVEV (reference sequence). CDR3 nucleotide sequence: TGTGCCAGCAGTACAGCTTCTCAAGAGACCCAGTACTTC. This sequence encodes CASSTASQETQYF.

The CDR3 here is CASMTSDAYNEQFF. DNA for the CDR3: TGTGCCAGCATGACTAGCGACGCCTACAATGAGCAGTTCTTC. The J gene is TRBJ2-1, the V gene TRBV6-5; 8 bases match TRBD2. V gave up 7 bases and J gave up 2 bases; unmatched junction bases: 4. The germline V gene has CDR1 MNHEY and CDR2 SVGAGI. CDR3 size: 14 residues.

The CDR3 region is CASSSLRGSSYEQYF. DNA for the CDR3: TGTGCCAGCAGTTCCCTAAGGGGAAGCTCCTACGAGCAGTACTTC. This chain joins TRBV28 and TRBJ2-7, with a tentative D call TRBD1 (5 bases). Trimming took off 4 bases at V and 0 bases at J, with 13 bases between the two ends. CDR3 length: 15 residues. Looked up from germline, CDR1 is MDHEN and CDR2 is SYDVKM.

This chain uses TRBV10-3 with TRBJ2-3; TRBD2 matches 9 bases. This CDR3 is built from 17 residues. V was pared by 2 bases and J by 8 bases, with 14 bases of the junction left unmatched. Germline assignment: CDR1 ENHRY and CDR2 SYGVKD. The CDR3 nucleotides read TGTGCCATCAGTGAGCCGGAAAATAGCGGGAGTACGGGTACGCAGTATTTT. Its translation: CAISEPENSGSTGTQYF.

The chain carries TRBV11-2 and TRBJ1-3; perhaps TRBD1 as D (6 bases). This CDR3 spans 14 amino acids. V lost 1 base and J 7 bases, leaving 11 bases between the germline ends. Germline assignment: CDR1 SGHAT and CDR2 FQNNGV. CDR3 sequence: CASSLAGRGNTIYF. DNA for the CDR3: TGTGCCAGCAGCTTAGCCGGCAGGGGCAACACCATATATTTT.

This clone has only one observation. The CDR3 loop is CASSLDRWNTEAFF. The CDR3 DNA sequence: TGTGCCAGCAGCTTAGACAGGTGGAACACTGAAGCTTTCTTT. The V gene is TRBV5-5, the J gene TRBJ1-1; tentatively, D is TRBD1 (6 bases). V lost 2 bases, J lost 1 base, and 9 bases lay in between. The CDR3 length is 14 residues. CDR1 and CDR2 (germline): SGHKS, YYEKEE (reference sequence).

The chain is built from TRBV27 and TRBJ1-2; 7 bases align to TRBD1. CDR1 and CDR2 (germline): MNHEY, SMNVEV (reference sequence). The CDR3 consists of 15 residues. V lost 7 bases to trimming and J lost 6 bases; unmatched junction nucleotides: 14. The CDR3 sequence: CASTPFTGAVNGYTF. In DNA form, the CDR3 reads TGTGCCAGCACACCCTTTACAGGGGCAGTGAATGGCTACACCTTC.

This sequence joins TRBV24-1 and TRBJ2-2, with 15 positions matching TRBD2. Germline CDR1 reads KGHDR; CDR2 reads SFDVKD. The CDR3 covers 19 residues. V gave up 3 bases and J gave up 2 bases; unmatched junction bases: 6. CDR3 sequence reads: CATSDTGLAGGVNTGELFF. DNA for the CDR3: TGTGCCACCAGTGATACCGGACTAGCGGGAGGGGTTAACACCGGGGAGCTGTTTTTT.

This clone was recorded a few times. The rearrangement links TRBV19 to TRBJ1-2; no clear D. The CDR3 is 13 residues long. V was trimmed by 2 bases and J by 4 bases, leaving 8 bases between them. Germline CDR1 reads LNHDA; CDR2 reads SQIVND (reference sequence). CDR3 bases: TGTGCCAGTAGTATAACCGGGAGCTATGGCTACACCTTC. Translating gives CASSITGSYGYTF.

This sequence joins TRBV11-3 and TRBJ2-2; 10 bases are a match to TRBD1. There are 16 residues in the CDR3. In germline, CDR1 is SGHNT, CDR2 YENEEA. V lost 5 bases, J lost 3 bases, and 6 bases stayed unmatched. The chain's CDR3 is CASSPDRGRHTGELFF. The CDR3 coding sequence is TGTGCCAGCAGCCCCGACAGGGGGCGACACACCGGGGAGCTGTTTTTT.

This chain connects TRBV5-1 to TRBJ2-2; TRBD2 agrees at 7 bases. The CDR3 covers 14 residues. The junction had 2 bases not matched to a gene; V was cut back by 0 bases and J by 6 bases. The germline V gene encodes CDR1 SGHRS and CDR2 YFSETQ. Written as DNA, the CDR3 is TGCGCCAGCAGCTTGGCGGCGGGGGCCGGGGAGCTGTTTTTT. It specifies CASSLAAGAGELFF.

CDR3 sequence reads: CASRKTGTSGRMDLGTQYF. CDR3 coding DNA: TGTGCCAGTAGGAAGACCGGGACTAGCGGGAGAATGGATTTGGGGACCCAGTACTTC. The V and J genes are TRBV19 and TRBJ2-5; 14 nucleotides agree with TRBD2. CDR3 length: 19 amino acids. Germline V lookup: CDR1 LNHDA, CDR2 SQIVND (reference sequence). Trimming removed 6 bases from V and 7 bases from J; junction bases left unmatched: 19.

The CDR3 loop reads CASSPGRADNEQFF. The CDR3 DNA sequence: TGTGCCAGCTCACCAGGGCGGGCCGACAATGAGCAGTTCTTC. The chain carries TRBV18 and TRBJ2-1, with D perhaps matching TRBD2 (5 bases). Deletions cut 2 bases from V and 5 bases from J, with 10 bases between. The CDR3 runs 14 residues. The germline V gene has CDR1 KGHSH and CDR2 LQKENI.

V is TRBV7-6 and J is TRBJ2-2; tentatively, D is TRBD1 (5 bases). CDR1 SGHVS and CDR2 FNYEAQ come from the germline V gene. CDR3 length equals 15 residues. V gave up 0 bases and J gave up 5 bases, with 10 bases separating them. This chain's CDR3 is CASSLARTPTGELFF. The CDR3, as DNA: TGTGCCAGCAGCTTAGCGCGGACACCAACCGGGGAGCTGTTTTTT.

The chain links TRBV29-1 to TRBJ2-2, with D possibly matching TRBD1 (6 bases). CDR1 and CDR2 (germline): SQVTM, ANQGSEA. The CDR3 consists of 14 residues. Trimming removed 4 bases from V and 3 bases from J, with 12 bases in between. CDR3 protein: CSVGGHRDTGELFF. The CDR3 coding sequence is TGCAGCGTTGGCGGGCACAGGGACACCGGGGAGCTGTTTTTT.

The chain uses TRBV18 and TRBJ1-2; a possible D gene is TRBD1 (6 bases). Germline assignment: CDR1 KGHSH and CDR2 LQKENI. The CDR3 contains 14 residues. V dropped 3 bases and J dropped 5 bases, with 13 bases sitting between them. CDR3 in amino acids: CASSPQGFGYGYTF. CDR3 DNA: TGTGCCAGCTCACCCCAGGGGTTTGGGTATGGCTACACCTTC. Together with reference TRBV18 and TRBJ1-2, the CDR3 gives the full variable domain: NAGVMQNPRHLVRRRGQEARLRCSPMKGHSHVYWYRQLPEEGLKFMVYLQKENIIDESGMPKERFSAEFPKEGPSILRIQQVVRGDSAAYFCASSPQGFGYGYTFGSGTRLTVV.

The gene calls are TRBV15 and TRBJ1-2; 8 bases match TRBD1. The CDR3 contains 14 residues. Germline-derived CDR1 and CDR2 are LNHNV and YYDKDF (reference sequence). J lost 6 bases, V lost 4 bases, and 7 bases had no gene match. The CDR3: CATSTRQGLNGYTF. DNA of the CDR3: TGTGCCACCAGCACCCGACAGGGGCTCAATGGCTACACCTTC.

The chain links TRBV7-9 to TRBJ2-1; 8 positions agree with TRBD1. J was trimmed by 1 base and V by 8 bases; bases with no gene match: 13. The length of the CDR3 is 17 residues. The germline CDR1 and CDR2 sequences are SEHNR and FQNEAQ (reference sequence). The DNA for the CDR3 is TGTGCCAGCCGTCGGGTCAGGGACAGGACTTCCTACAATGAGCAGTTCTTC. It encodes CASRRVRDRTSYNEQFF.

This chain uses TRBV2 with TRBJ1-1; 10 bases align to TRBD1. Germline lookup yields CDR1 SNHLY and CDR2 FYNNEI. Trimming took 4 bases from V and 8 from J; bases not matched to a gene: 7. The CDR3 totals 14 residues. The CDR3 DNA follows: TGTGCCAGCAGTGTTTGGACAGGGGGATTGGAAGCTTTCTTT. Its translation is CASSVWTGGLEAFF.

The rearrangement joins TRBV24-1 to TRBJ2-3; D remains ambiguous. V was trimmed by 2 bases and J by 2 bases, leaving 7 bases between them. The germline gives CDR1 KGHDR, CDR2 SFDVKD. The CDR3 loop spans 14 amino acids. Written as DNA, the CDR3 is TGTGCCACCAGTGATTGGTTGGCCACAGATACGCAGTATTTT. Its protein is CATSDWLATDTQYF.